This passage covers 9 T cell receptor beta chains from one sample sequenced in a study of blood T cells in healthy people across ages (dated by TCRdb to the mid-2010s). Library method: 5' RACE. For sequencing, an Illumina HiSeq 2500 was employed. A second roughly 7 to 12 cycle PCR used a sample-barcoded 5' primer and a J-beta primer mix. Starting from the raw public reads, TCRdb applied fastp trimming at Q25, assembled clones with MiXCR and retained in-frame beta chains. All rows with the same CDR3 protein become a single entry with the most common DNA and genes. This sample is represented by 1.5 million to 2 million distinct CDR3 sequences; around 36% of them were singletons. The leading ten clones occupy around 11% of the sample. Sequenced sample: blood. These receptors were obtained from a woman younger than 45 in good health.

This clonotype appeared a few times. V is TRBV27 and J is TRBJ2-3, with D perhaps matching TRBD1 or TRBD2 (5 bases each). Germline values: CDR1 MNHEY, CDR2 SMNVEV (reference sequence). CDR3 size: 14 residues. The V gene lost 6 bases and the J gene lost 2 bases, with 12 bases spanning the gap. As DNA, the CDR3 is TGTGCCAGCAGCTTTATTGGGACCACAGATACGCAGTATTTT. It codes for CASSFIGTTDTQYF.

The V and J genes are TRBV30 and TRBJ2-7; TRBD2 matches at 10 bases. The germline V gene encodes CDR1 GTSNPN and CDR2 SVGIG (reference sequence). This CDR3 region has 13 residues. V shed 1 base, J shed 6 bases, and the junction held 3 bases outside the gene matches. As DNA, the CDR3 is TGTGCCTGGAGTGCTAGCGGGAGTCTCGAGCAGTACTTC. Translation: CAWSASGSLEQYF.

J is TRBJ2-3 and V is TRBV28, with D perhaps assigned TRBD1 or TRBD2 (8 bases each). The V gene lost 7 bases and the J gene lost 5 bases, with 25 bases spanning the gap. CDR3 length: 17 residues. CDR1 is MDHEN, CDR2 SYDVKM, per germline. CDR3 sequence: CASTRDRMGLVGDTQYF. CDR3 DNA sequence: TGTGCCAGCACCAGGGACAGGATGGGACTAGTAGGAGATACGCAGTATTTT.

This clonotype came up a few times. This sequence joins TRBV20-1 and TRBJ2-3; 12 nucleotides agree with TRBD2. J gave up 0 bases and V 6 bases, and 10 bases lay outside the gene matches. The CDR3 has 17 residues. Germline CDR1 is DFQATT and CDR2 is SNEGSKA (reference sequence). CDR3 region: CSARLAGAIWSTDTQYF. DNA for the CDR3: TGCAGTGCCCGACTAGCGGGGGCTATCTGGAGCACAGATACGCAGTATTTT.

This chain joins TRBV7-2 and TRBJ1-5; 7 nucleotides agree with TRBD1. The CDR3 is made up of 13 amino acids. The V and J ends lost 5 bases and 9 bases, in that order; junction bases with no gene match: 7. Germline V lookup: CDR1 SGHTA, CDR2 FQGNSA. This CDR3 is CASSVLQGRPQHF. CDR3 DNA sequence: TGTGCCAGCAGCGTACTACAGGGGCGGCCCCAGCATTTT.

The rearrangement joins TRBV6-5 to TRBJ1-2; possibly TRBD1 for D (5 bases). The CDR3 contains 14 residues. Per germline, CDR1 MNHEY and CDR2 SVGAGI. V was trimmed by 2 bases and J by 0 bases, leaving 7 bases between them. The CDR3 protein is CASSYQGSNYGYTF. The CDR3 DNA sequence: TGTGCCAGCAGTTACCAGGGCTCTAACTATGGCTACACCTTC.

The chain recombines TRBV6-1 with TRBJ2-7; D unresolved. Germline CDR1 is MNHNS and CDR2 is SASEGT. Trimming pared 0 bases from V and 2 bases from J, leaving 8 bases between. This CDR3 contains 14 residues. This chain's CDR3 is CASSEAESPYEQYF. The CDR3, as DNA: TGTGCCAGCAGTGAAGCAGAATCGCCCTACGAGCAGTACTTC.

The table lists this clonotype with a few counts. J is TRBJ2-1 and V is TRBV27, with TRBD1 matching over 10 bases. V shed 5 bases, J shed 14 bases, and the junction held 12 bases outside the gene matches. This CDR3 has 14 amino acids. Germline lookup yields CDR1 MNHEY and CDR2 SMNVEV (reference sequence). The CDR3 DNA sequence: TGTGCCAGCAGTCCAAGGGGGACAGGGGTATATGAGTTCTTC. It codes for CASSPRGTGVYEFF.

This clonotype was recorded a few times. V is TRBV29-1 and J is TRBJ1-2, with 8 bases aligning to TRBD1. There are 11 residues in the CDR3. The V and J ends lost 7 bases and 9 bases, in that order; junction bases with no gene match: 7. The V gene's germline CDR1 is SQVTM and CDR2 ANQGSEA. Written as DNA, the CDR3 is TGCAGCGGGACCGGACAGGGAAGCTACACCTTC. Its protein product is CSGTGQGSYTF.